The present T cell receptor beta chain was sequenced within a study of shared clonotypes between healthy human individuals. As regards this clone: Other DNA sequences in the sample encode the same CDR3.

The authors ran the assay at deep level. Researchers divided each subset's genomic DNA evenly across several immunoSEQ plates. This table comes from immunoSEQ multiplex PCR, and its TCRdb copy is limited to in-frame clones, with some not included. Of some 660,000 clones listed, about three quarters were seen once; the top ten hold around 1.8%. CDR1 is MNHEY, CDR2 SMNVEV, per germline (reference sequence). The CDR3 runs to 13 residues. Trimming removed 3 bases from V and 2 bases from J, with 7 bases in between. The sample consisted of memory CD4+ T cells sorted from blood. The subset is: CD45RA-negative fraction. The origin of this receptor is a woman aged 25 to 39 in good health. This sequence joins TRBV27 and TRBJ1-1; no reliable D call. CDR3 in DNA: TGTGCCAGCAGTTTCTACAGAAACACTGAAGCTTTCTTT. Its translation is CASSFYRNTEAFF.